The sequence of this T cell receptor beta chain was determined in a study of shared clonotypes between healthy human individuals. In this sample, this clone turned up once. Each replicate PCR on the sorted subsets used roughly 210 ng DNA (around 31,000 T cell genomes). Profiling relied on immunoSEQ multiplex PCR, and the TCRdb table lists in-frame clones only, not all of them. Of about 1 million clones in the sample, approximately 68% were seen once. V was clipped by 8 bases and J by 2 bases, with 13 bases between them. The CDR3 loop spans 13 amino acids. In germline, CDR1 is MNHNS, CDR2 SASEGT. The sample comprised memory CD4+ T cells sorted from blood. Documented subset: CD45RA-negative fraction. V gene TRBV6-1 combines with J gene TRBJ2-7; D could derive from TRBD1 or TRBD2 (6 bases each). The TCR was taken from a man aged 18 to 30 in good health. The CDR3 region has the DNA TGTGCCAGCTTTTCAAGGGGGGCCTACGAGCAGTACTTC. Translation gives CASFSRGAYEQYF.